These 32 T cell receptor beta chains were all obtained from the same sample, sequenced in a study of blood T cells in healthy people across ages. The authors ran a second PCR of about 6 to 11 cycles using a sample-barcoded 5' primer and a J-beta primer mix. TCRdb itself ran the 5' RACE reads through MiXCR, one entry per CDR3 protein. The profile shows about a million distinct CDR3 sequences, approximately 38% of them singletons. Source material: blood. Source of these receptors: a young man in good health.

The chain has TRBV29-1 and TRBJ1-1; 8 nucleotides match TRBD1. Germline CDR1 SQVTM, CDR2 ANQGSEA. The V gene end was trimmed by 1 base and the J gene end by 4 bases; junction bases not matched to a gene: 5. This CDR3 has 14 amino acids. Written as DNA, the CDR3 is TGCAGCGTTGAAGCAAGACAGGGGAGCACTGAAGCTTTCTTT. Its translation is CSVEARQGSTEAFF.

This clonotype was observed many times. The junction differs from germline at one of its ends, possibly a read error. The chain is built from TRBV4-3 and TRBJ1-1; TRBD1 is a possible D gene (5 bases). CDR1 is LGHNA, CDR2 YSLEER, per germline. This CDR3 has 12 residues. CDR3 region: CASSQGNTEAFF. CDR3 bases: TGTGCCAGCAGCCAGGGGAACACTGAAGCTTTCTTT.

This clonotype has only a few counts. This chain connects TRBV7-2 to TRBJ2-3; the D gene is possibly TRBD2 (7 bases). This CDR3 has 15 residues. Germline lookup yields CDR1 SGHTA and CDR2 FQGNSA. The V gene lost 6 bases and the J gene lost 3 bases, with 16 bases spanning the gap. CDR3 nucleotide sequence: TGTGCCAGCAGACAATCCAGGGGAGGGACAGATACGCAGTATTTT. This sequence encodes CASRQSRGGTDTQYF. Based on the CDR3 plus reference TRBV7-2 and TRBJ2-3, the full variable domain is GAGVSQSPSNKVTEKGKDVELRCDPISGHTALYWYRQSLGQGLEFLIYFQGNSAPDKSGLPSDRFSAERTGGSVSTLTIQRTQQEDSAVYLCASRQSRGGTDTQYFGPGTRLTVL.

This clonotype has just a few counts. The V gene is TRBV7-8, the J gene TRBJ2-2; possibly TRBD2 for D (6 bases). CDR1 and CDR2 from the germline V gene are SGHVS and FQNEAQ. V was shortened by 4 bases and J by 11 bases, with 14 bases between the two germline ends. The CDR3 length is 13 residues. CDR3 loop: CASSWRDPRELFF. For the CDR3, the DNA is TGTGCCAGCAGCTGGAGGGACCCGCGAGAGCTGTTTTTT.

This clonotype was seen a handful of times. This chain uses TRBV30 with TRBJ2-5, with 8 nucleotides matching TRBD2. The V gene end was trimmed by 3 bases and the J gene end by 1 base; junction bases not matched to a gene: 4. Germline lookup yields CDR1 GTSNPN and CDR2 SVGIG (reference sequence). This CDR3 comprises 14 residues. CDR3 nucleotides: TGTGCCTGGAGACTAGCGGCAACCCAAGAGACCCAGTACTTC. The encoded protein is CAWRLAATQETQYF.

The chain recombines TRBV20-1 with TRBJ2-7; the D gene could be TRBD1 or TRBD2 (6 bases each). The CDR3 is 15 amino acids. The germline gives CDR1 DFQATT, CDR2 SNEGSKA (reference sequence). The ends were cut back, 3 bases at V and 2 bases at J, with 17 bases in the middle. The CDR3 DNA follows: TGCAGTGCTAGGAAGGGGGGACTTAGACCCTACGAGCAGTACTTC. Translating gives CSARKGGLRPYEQYF.

The J gene is TRBJ2-5, the V gene TRBV12-3 or TRBV12-4; no definite D call. The better agreement between TRBJ2-7 and the DNA end casts doubt on the J call. This CDR3 contains 18 residues. Here the CDR3 reads CASSLDRFGSGPPYEQYF. CDR3 DNA sequence: TGTGCCAGCAGTTTGGACCGATTCGGTTCCGGTCCCCCCTACGAGCAGTACTTC.

The CDR3 sequence: CASSLHEGPGNYGYTF. CDR3 coding DNA: TGCGCCAGCAGCCTTCACGAGGGGCCAGGGAACTATGGCTACACCTTC. This chain connects TRBV4-3 to TRBJ1-2; D might be TRBD1 (5 bases). This CDR3 contains 16 residues. The V gene's germline CDR1 is LGHNA and CDR2 YSLEER. V was clipped by 4 bases and J by 2 bases, with 17 bases between them.

This clonotype was counted a few times. The chain recombines TRBV12-3 or TRBV12-4 with TRBJ1-1; D is undetermined. The V and J ends lost 7 bases and 1 base respectively, with 10 bases between them. The CDR3 covers 13 residues. CDR3 residues: CASTFGENTEAFF. The CDR3 nucleotides read TGTGCCAGCACCTTTGGGGAGAACACTGAAGCTTTCTTT.

This sequence joins TRBV28 and TRBJ1-1; D might be TRBD1 (5 bases). V lost 2 bases and J 1 base, leaving 14 bases between the germline ends. CDR1 and CDR2 (germline): MDHEN, SYDVKM. This CDR3 contains 16 residues. CDR3 coding DNA: TGTGCCAGCAGTTTAGTTATCGGGACTCCGAACACTGAAGCTTTCTTT. Protein: CASSLVIGTPNTEAFF. Supplemented by reference TRBV28 and TRBJ1-1, the full variable domain reads DVKVTQSSRYLVKRTGEKVFLECVQDMDHENMFWYRQDPGLGLRLIYFSYDVKMKEKGDIPEGYSVSREKKERFSLILESASTNQTSMYLCASSLVIGTPNTEAFFGQGTRLTVV.

The chain carries TRBV9 and TRBJ1-5, with 11 bases matching TRBD1. This CDR3 spans 15 amino acids. CDR1 and CDR2 (germline): SGDLS, YYNGEE. With V trimmed by 3 bases and J by 6 bases, 5 bases remained unmatched. CDR3 DNA: TGTGCCAGCAGCGGCGGGACAGGGGGACGTCAGCCCCAGCATTTT. The encoded protein is CASSGGTGGRQPQHF.

On this clonotype: One end of the junction does not line up with germline, which may come from a read error. The rearrangement links TRBV20-1 to TRBJ2-1; 10 nucleotides align to TRBD2. Per germline, CDR1 DFQATT and CDR2 SNEGSKA (reference sequence). The CDR3 is 14 residues long. In DNA form, the CDR3 reads TGCAGCGCTAAGCGGGGGGGCCCCTACAATGAGCAGTTCTTC. Translated: CSAKRGGPYNEQFF.

The chain is built from TRBV7-2 and TRBJ2-3; D perhaps matches TRBD2 (5 bases). The CDR3 spans 14 residues. Germline loops: CDR1 SGHTA, CDR2 FQGNSA. The V end was cut by 2 bases, the J end by 4 bases, with 10 bases between. This CDR3 is CASSLLGLSDTQYF. The DNA of the CDR3 is TGTGCCAGCAGCTTATTAGGACTTTCAGATACGCAGTATTTT.

The chain combines TRBV4-2 with TRBJ1-4, with a possible D match to TRBD1 (6 bases). Germline CDR1 is LGHNA and CDR2 is YNFKEQ. V was pared by 0 bases and J by 8 bases, with 13 bases between. This CDR3 contains 15 residues. The CDR3 sequence: CASSQDQGRGEKLFF. The CDR3 DNA is TGTGCCAGCAGCCAAGATCAGGGGCGGGGGGAAAAACTGTTTTTT.

V gene TRBV14 combines with J gene TRBJ2-4, with no clear D. The end of the DNA aligns better with TRBJ2-7, so the J call may be wrong. The CDR3 runs 13 residues. Germline values: CDR1 SGHDN, CDR2 FVKESK. The CDR3, as DNA: TGTGCCAGCAGCCGGCCAGGATACTACGAGCAGTACTTC. This codes for CASSRPGYYEQYF.

The genes are TRBV7-9 and TRBJ2-2; D is unclear. This CDR3 region has 16 residues. Trimming took off 2 bases at V and 0 bases at J, with 10 bases between the two ends. The germline V gene has CDR1 SEHNR and CDR2 FQNEAQ (reference sequence). CDR3 nucleotides: TGTGCCAGCAGCTTACCCCCTAGTCCGAACACCGGGGAGCTGTTTTTT. It is translated as CASSLPPSPNTGELFF.

V is TRBV7-9 and J is TRBJ2-3, with D maybe TRBD1 (5 bases). CDR1 is SEHNR and CDR2 is FQNEAQ in the germline V gene (reference sequence). The length of the CDR3 is 13 residues. V dropped 5 bases and J dropped 6 bases, with 12 bases sitting between them. CDR3 bases: TGTGCCAGCAGCCCATCGCAGGGTGATACGCAGTATTTT. It translates to CASSPSQGDTQYF.

The V and J genes are TRBV20-1 and TRBJ1-1, with a tentative D call TRBD1 (6 bases). The CDR3 totals 13 residues. The V gene's germline CDR1 is DFQATT and CDR2 SNEGSKA (reference sequence). Trimming removed 3 bases at V and 1 base at J, with 9 bases between. The CDR3 coding sequence is TGCAGTGCTAGCGCACAGGGGAACACTGAAGCTTTCTTT. It encodes CSASAQGNTEAFF.

There are a few counts of this clonotype. The genes are TRBV29-1 and TRBJ2-4; possibly TRBD1 for D (6 bases). The DNA end lines up better with TRBJ2-7; the J call may be wrong. The length of the CDR3 is 14 residues. CDR1 and CDR2 from the germline V gene are SQVTM and ANQGSEA. As DNA, the CDR3 is TGCAGCGTTCTGCAGGGGAGAATTTCTTACGAGCAGTACTTC. Translated, it gives CSVLQGRISYEQYF.

The J gene is TRBJ2-5, the V gene TRBV20-1; 10 nucleotides match TRBD2. The length of the CDR3 is 17 residues. Per germline, CDR1 DFQATT and CDR2 SNEGSKA (reference sequence). V trimming: 5 bases; J trimming: 11 bases; junction bases outside the gene matches: 23. The CDR3 spells CSAEPLMERGGRNEQYF. Written as DNA, the CDR3 is TGCAGTGCTGAGCCCTTAATGGAGCGGGGGGGCCGCAATGAGCAGTACTTC.

The sample holds a few counts of this clonotype. V and J are TRBV27 and TRBJ2-7, with 8 nucleotides matching TRBD2. The CDR3 totals 17 residues. Germline lookup yields CDR1 MNHEY and CDR2 SMNVEV (reference sequence). With 6 bases clipped from V and 1 base from J, the junction kept 14 bases outside the gene matches. CDR3 loop: CASSHRISSGESYEQYF. The CDR3 DNA reads as TGTGCCAGCAGCCACCGAATTAGTAGCGGGGAGTCCTACGAGCAGTACTTC.

This clonotype showed up just a few times. This rearrangement joins TRBV12-3 or TRBV12-4 to TRBJ1-1; 10 bases agree with TRBD1. Germline trimming cut 3 bases from V and 6 bases from J; bases unmatched to any gene: 4. The CDR3 loop spans 14 amino acids. CDR3 nucleotide sequence: TGTGCCAGCAGTTTCGGGACAGGGGTACCTGAAGCTTTCTTT. It yields the protein CASSFGTGVPEAFF.

This clonotype has more than one count but fewer than ten. The chain recombines TRBV28 with TRBJ1-4; tentative D call: TRBD1 (6 bases). V dropped 4 bases and J dropped 0 bases, with 18 bases sitting between them. The V gene's germline CDR1 is MDHEN and CDR2 SYDVKM. The CDR3 totals 18 residues. In DNA form, the CDR3 reads TGTGCCAGCAGTTCGGGACACCTACTACTTGCAACTAATGAAAAACTGTTTTTT. It yields the protein CASSSGHLLLATNEKLFF.

The table lists this clonotype with a few counts. The V gene is TRBV20-1, the J gene TRBJ1-2; D unresolved. This CDR3 comprises 17 residues. Germline V gene lookup returns CDR1 DFQATT and CDR2 SNEGSKA (reference sequence). V shed 0 bases and J shed 4 bases, with 21 bases lying between them. CDR3 bases: TGCAGTGCTAGAGATCAGTTAGTTGCGGGTGGTGGCTATGGCTACACCTTC. Its translation: CSARDQLVAGGGYGYTF.

With regard to this clonotype: One end of the junction varies from germline; a read error may be responsible. The chain recombines TRBV20-1 with TRBJ1-2; D gene ambiguous. The CDR3 runs 14 residues. Germline values: CDR1 DFQATT, CDR2 SNEGSKA (reference sequence). CDR3 sequence: CSARDDTTNYDYTF. The CDR3, as DNA: TGCAGTGCTAGAGATGACACCACTAACTATGACTACACCTTC.

There are a few counts of this clonotype. The chain has TRBV6-2 or TRBV6-3 and TRBJ2-3; D is unclear. This CDR3 region has 12 residues. The germline V and J ends were trimmed by 2 bases and 4 bases, with 4 bases remaining between them. Germline loops: CDR1 MNHEY, CDR2 SVGEGT. In DNA, the CDR3 is TGTGCCAGCAGTTACCGGCCAGATACGCAGTATTTT. Amino acids: CASSYRPDTQYF.

The genes are TRBV20-1 and TRBJ1-1; D might be TRBD1 (6 bases). V lost 4 bases to trimming and J lost 4 bases, with 10 bases between them. The CDR3 contains 12 residues. Germline lookup yields CDR1 DFQATT and CDR2 SNEGSKA (reference sequence). The CDR3 protein is CSAMKGGTEAFF. The CDR3 nucleotides read TGCAGTGCTATGAAGGGGGGCACTGAAGCTTTCTTT.

This clonotype was detected a few times. The chain employs TRBV7-2 and TRBJ2-1, with D tentatively TRBD1 (5 bases). Germline V lookup: CDR1 SGHTA, CDR2 FQGNSA. V was trimmed by 5 bases and J by 8 bases, leaving 13 bases between them. The CDR3 runs 13 residues. In nucleotides, the CDR3 is TGTGCCAGCAGCCCACAGGTTAGGGATGAGCAGTTCTTC. It codes for CASSPQVRDEQFF.

This clonotype appeared once. V gene TRBV20-1 combines with J gene TRBJ2-1; D ambiguous. Trimming took 4 bases from V and 5 from J, leaving 15 bases between them. The CDR3 has 14 residues. CDR1 is DFQATT and CDR2 is SNEGSKA in the germline V gene (reference sequence). The CDR3 nucleotides are TGCAGTGCTATTAGGGCTAGTGGGGACAATGAGCAGTTCTTC. Translated, it gives CSAIRASGDNEQFF.

The chain uses TRBV6-5 and TRBJ2-3; D is unclear. Germline V gives CDR1 MNHEY, CDR2 SVGAGI. Trimming pared 2 bases from V and 0 bases from J, leaving 15 bases between. This CDR3 spans 17 amino acids. CDR3 in amino acids: CASSYGRGDFSTDTQYF. In DNA form, the CDR3 reads TGTGCCAGCAGTTACGGGCGTGGTGATTTTAGCACAGATACGCAGTATTTT.

The chain is built from TRBV5-1 and TRBJ1-1; 7 bases map to TRBD1. Germline CDR1 is SGHRS and CDR2 is YFSETQ. After removal of 4 bases from V and 6 bases from J, the junction contained 6 bases not matched to a gene. This CDR3 comprises 13 residues. CDR3 sequence (DNA): TGCGCCAGCAGCCTGTCCGGGACAGCTGAAGCTTTCTTT. Protein product: CASSLSGTAEAFF.

This clonotype has just a few counts. The chain employs TRBV2 and TRBJ2-1, with D possibly TRBD2 on 5 matching bases. The CDR3 covers 15 residues. V was trimmed by 4 bases and J by 3 bases, leaving 13 bases between them. CDR1 is SNHLY and CDR2 is FYNNEI in the germline V gene. This chain's CDR3 is CASSVEGAYYNEQFF. The CDR3 nucleotides read TGTGCCAGCAGTGTAGAGGGAGCCTACTACAATGAGCAGTTCTTC.